The rows below give T cell receptor beta chains drawn from one sample of a study of blood T cells in healthy people across ages. One entry per CDR3 protein, called by TCRdb with MiXCR from the 5' RACE reads. The table lists about 900,000 distinct CDR3 sequences, 60% to 80% of them singletons. The sequenced sample consisted of blood. The receptors were gathered from a man aged 25 to 45 in good health. The CDR3 runs from the conserved cysteine through the conserved F or W.

V gene,CDR3 protein
TRBV5-1,CASSPQGAGIYNEQFF
TRBV5-1,CASSSVGDTSTDTQYF
TRBV7-3,CASSLKTGSRDEQFF
TRBV29-1,CSVDLSQEKLFF
TRBV7-9,CASSAGHTSGVFIDMQYF
TRBV4-2,CASSREGASYNEQFF
TRBV20-1,CSARIGFEGIQYF
TRBV5-6,CASSLETRPKGYTF
TRBV6-1,CASNPGREESYEQYF
TRBV20-1,CSSLDRGLRETQYF
TRBV27,CASSPGVGKPQHF
TRBV15,CATSRVPSGGAPYNEQFF
TRBV20-1,CSAKDGGQRDYGYTF
TRBV6-5,CASSHNSGRWTDTQYF
TRBV6-5,CASKLRGGGLDEQFF
TRBV9,CASSDWDSDGEQFF
TRBV5-5,CASSLEVSDTQYF
TRBV6-6,CASSQETGSVQFF
TRBV12-3/TRBV12-4,CASSLYGVYSSTDTQYF
TRBV27,CASSLSRSSYNSPLHF
TRBV20-1,CSASPGLAVAYQETQYF
TRBV2,CASRTGTGHNEQFF
TRBV7-9,CASSPDRGRGETQYF
TRBV28,CASSQLGHSNQPQHF
TRBV12-5,CASGLGGDEQYF
TRBV6-2/TRBV6-3,CASSYSRQPNSPLHF
TRBV24-1,CATSEDRDSKNIQYF
TRBV7-9,CASSLVRDGYTF